Shown below are 2 T cell receptor beta chains from a single sample sequenced in a study of siplizumab effects on memory and regulatory T cells. Clones were read by immunoSEQ multiplex PCR, and TCRdb kept only the in-frame ones, dropping some. The table has around 2,700 clones, 55% to 80% seen once. The sample consisted of TEMRA CD8+ T cells sorted from blood. The subset: unstimulated CD8+ CD45RA+ effector memory T cells. Receptors originate from a human donor in good health.

This chain joins TRBV29-1 and TRBJ2-1; D remains unclear. The CDR3 extends over 14 amino acids. Germline CDR1 is SQVTM and CDR2 is ANQGSEA. Trimming removed 4 bases from V and 3 bases from J, with 13 bases in between. The CDR3: CSVGHPTGYNEQFF. The CDR3 DNA sequence: TGCAGCGTTGGACACCCGACTGGCTACAATGAGCAGTTCTTC.

V and J are TRBV27 and TRBJ2-7; 7 bases agree with TRBD2. This CDR3 comprises 15 residues. CDR1 is MNHEY and CDR2 is SMNVEV in the germline V gene (reference sequence). V gave up 6 bases and J gave up 3 bases; unmatched junction bases: 11. The CDR3 coding sequence is TGTGCCAGCAGACCGTCGCTAGCGGCCAGCTACGAGCAGTACTTC. Translated: CASRPSLAASYEQYF.